This T cell receptor beta chain was captured in a study of blood T cell repertoires in COVID-19. Study context: Some COVID-19 samples were acute and others convalescent; all came from the United States, Italy and Spain. PBMCs, B-cell-depleted T cells, or T cells were the source of the cDNA or gDNA that made up the material.

This table comes from immunoSEQ multiplex PCR, and its TCRdb copy is limited to in-frame clones, with some not included. This sample carries about 160,000 clones, around 89% of them seen once, and the ten largest clones take 6.5% to 8%. Across roughly 25 US areas, participants ranged in age from 18 to 89 years. Donors were grouped by their self-reported clinical history. Sample: PBMCs or T cells enriched from blood (not recorded which). The sequence was obtained from a woman aged 45-65 years who had recovered from COVID-19.

DNA of the CDR3: TGTGCCAGCAGCTTAGGACCGGAGAGCAATCAGCCCCAGCATTTT. Amino acids: CASSLGPESNQPQHF. V is TRBV11-2 and J is TRBJ1-5; no reliable D call. Deletions cut 1 base from V and 1 base from J, with 8 bases between. The CDR3 is 15 amino acids. Germline CDR1 SGHAT, CDR2 FQNNGV.